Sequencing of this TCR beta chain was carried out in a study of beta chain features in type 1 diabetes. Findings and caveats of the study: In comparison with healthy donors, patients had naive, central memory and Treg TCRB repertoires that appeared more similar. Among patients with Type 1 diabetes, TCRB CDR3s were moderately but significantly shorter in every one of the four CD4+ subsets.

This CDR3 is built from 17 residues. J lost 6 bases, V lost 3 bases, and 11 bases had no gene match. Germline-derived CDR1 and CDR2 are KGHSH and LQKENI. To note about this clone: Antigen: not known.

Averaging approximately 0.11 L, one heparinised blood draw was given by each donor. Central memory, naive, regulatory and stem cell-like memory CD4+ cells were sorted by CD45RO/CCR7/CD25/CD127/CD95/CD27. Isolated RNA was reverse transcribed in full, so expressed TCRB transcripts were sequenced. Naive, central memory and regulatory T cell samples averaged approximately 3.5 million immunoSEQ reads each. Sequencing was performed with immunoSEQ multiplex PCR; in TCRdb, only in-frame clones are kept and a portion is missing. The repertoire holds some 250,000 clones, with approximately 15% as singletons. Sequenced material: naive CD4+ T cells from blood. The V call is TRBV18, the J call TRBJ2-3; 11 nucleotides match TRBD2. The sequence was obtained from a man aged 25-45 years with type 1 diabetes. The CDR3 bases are TGTGCCAGCTCACCCCTTCCTACTAGCGGGAGTCGGGATACGCAGTATTTT. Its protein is CASSPLPTSGSRDTQYF.